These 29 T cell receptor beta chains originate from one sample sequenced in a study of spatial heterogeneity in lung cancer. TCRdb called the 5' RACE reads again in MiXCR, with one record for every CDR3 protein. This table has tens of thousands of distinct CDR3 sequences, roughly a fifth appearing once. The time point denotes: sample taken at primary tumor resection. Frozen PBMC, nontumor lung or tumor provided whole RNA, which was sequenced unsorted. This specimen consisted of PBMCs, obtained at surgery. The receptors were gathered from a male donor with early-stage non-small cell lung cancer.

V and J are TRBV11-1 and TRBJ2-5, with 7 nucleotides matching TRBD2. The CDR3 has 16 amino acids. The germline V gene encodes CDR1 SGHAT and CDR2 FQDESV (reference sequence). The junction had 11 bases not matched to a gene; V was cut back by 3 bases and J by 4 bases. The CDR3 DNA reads TGTGCCAGCAGCTTGGACGCAGGGAGGGGTGGAGAGACCCAGTACTTC. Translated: CASSLDAGRGGETQYF.

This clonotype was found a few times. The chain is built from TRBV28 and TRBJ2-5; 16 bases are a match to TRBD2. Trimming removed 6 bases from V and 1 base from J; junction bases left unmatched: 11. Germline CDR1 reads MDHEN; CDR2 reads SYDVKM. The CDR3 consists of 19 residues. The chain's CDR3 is CASSMNPGLAGGGQETQYF. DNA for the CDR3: TGTGCCAGCAGCATGAACCCGGGACTAGCGGGAGGGGGCCAAGAGACCCAGTACTTC.

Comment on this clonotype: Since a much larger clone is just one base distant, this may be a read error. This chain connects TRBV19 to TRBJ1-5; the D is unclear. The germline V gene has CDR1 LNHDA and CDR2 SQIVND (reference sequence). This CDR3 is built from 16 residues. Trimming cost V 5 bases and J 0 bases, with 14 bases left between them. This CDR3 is CASSGTQVLSNQPQHF. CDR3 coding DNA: TGTGCCAGTAGTGGCACCCAGGTCCTTAGCAATCAGCCCCAGCATTTT.

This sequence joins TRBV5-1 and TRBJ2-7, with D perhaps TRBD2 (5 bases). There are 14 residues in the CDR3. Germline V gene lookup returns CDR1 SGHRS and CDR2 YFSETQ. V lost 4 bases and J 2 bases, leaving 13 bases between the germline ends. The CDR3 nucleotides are TGCGCCAGCAGCCTCTCGACGGGAACCTACGAGCAGTACTTC. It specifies CASSLSTGTYEQYF.

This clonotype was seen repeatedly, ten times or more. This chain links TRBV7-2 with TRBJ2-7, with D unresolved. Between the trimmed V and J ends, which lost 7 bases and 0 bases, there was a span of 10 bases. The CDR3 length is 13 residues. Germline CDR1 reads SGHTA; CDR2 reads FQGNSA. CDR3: CASTRTISYEQYF. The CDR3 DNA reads TGTGCCAGCACCCGGACGATCTCCTACGAGCAGTACTTC. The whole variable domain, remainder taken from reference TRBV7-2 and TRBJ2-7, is GAGVSQSPSNKVTEKGKDVELRCDPISGHTALYWYRQSLGQGLEFLIYFQGNSAPDKSGLPSDRFSAERTGGSVSTLTIQRTQQEDSAVYLCASTRTISYEQYFGPGTRLTVT.

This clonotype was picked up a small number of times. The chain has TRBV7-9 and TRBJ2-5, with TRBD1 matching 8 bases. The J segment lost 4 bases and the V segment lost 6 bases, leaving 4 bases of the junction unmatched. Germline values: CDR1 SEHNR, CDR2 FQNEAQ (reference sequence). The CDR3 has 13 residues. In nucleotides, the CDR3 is TGTGCCAGCAGGCCCGGACAGGGAGAGACCCAGTACTTC. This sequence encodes CASRPGQGETQYF.

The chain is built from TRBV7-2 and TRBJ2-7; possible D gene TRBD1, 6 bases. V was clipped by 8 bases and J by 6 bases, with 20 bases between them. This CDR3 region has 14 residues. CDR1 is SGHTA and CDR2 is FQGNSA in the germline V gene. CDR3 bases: TGTGCCAGCGGACCGGGCAGGGGCATGAGCGAGCAGTACTTC. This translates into CASGPGRGMSEQYF.

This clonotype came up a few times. CDR3 DNA sequence: TGTGCCAGCTCACCAAATGAGGGGTCGAACACCGGGGAGCTGTTTTTT. It yields the protein CASSPNEGSNTGELFF. The chain uses TRBV18 and TRBJ2-2; the D gene could be TRBD1 or TRBD2 (5 bases each). There are 16 residues in the CDR3. With 2 bases removed from V and 0 bases from J, the gap between germline ends came to 10 bases. CDR1 is KGHSH, CDR2 LQKENI, per germline.

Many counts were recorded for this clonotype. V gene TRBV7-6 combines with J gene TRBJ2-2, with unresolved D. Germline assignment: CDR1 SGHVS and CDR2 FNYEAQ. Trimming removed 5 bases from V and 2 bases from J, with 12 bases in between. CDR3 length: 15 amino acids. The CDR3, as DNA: TGTGCCAGCAGCCCGACCAGGTCAAACACCGGGGAGCTGTTTTTT. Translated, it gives CASSPTRSNTGELFF.

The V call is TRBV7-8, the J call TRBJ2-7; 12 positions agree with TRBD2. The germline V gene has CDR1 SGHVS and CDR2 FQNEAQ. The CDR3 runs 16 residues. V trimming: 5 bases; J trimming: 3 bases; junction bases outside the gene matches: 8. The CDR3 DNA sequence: TGTGCCAGCAGCCCTCGGACTAGCGGGGACCACTACGAGCAGTACTTC. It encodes CASSPRTSGDHYEQYF.

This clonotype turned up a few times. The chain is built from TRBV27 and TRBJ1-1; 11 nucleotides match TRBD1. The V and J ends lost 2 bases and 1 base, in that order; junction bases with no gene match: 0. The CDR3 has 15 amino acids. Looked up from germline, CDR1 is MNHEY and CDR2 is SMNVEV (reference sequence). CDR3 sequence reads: CASSLGTGGNTEAFF. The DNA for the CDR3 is TGTGCCAGCAGTTTAGGGACAGGGGGGAACACTGAAGCTTTCTTT.

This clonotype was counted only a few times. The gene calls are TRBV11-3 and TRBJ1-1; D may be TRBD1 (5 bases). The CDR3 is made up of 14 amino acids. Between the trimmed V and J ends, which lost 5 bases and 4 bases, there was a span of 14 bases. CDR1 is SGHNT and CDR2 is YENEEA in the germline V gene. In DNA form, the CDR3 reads TGTGCCAGCAGCCAGGTGCGGGGGAGCACTGAAGCTTTCTTT. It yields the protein CASSQVRGSTEAFF.

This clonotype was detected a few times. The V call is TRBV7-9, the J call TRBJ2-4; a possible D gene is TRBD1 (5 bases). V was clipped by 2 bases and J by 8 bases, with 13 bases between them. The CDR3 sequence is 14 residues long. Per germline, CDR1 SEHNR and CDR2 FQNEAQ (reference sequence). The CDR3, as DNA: TGTGCCAGCAGCTTATCAGGGATTAGGGACATTCAGTACTTC. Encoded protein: CASSLSGIRDIQYF.

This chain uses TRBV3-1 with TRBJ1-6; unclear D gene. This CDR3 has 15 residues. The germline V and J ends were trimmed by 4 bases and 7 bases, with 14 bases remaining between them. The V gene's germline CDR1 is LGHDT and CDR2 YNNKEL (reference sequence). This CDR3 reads CASSLGRGINSPLHF. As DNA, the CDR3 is TGTGCCAGCAGCCTTGGGCGCGGGATCAATTCACCCCTCCACTTT.

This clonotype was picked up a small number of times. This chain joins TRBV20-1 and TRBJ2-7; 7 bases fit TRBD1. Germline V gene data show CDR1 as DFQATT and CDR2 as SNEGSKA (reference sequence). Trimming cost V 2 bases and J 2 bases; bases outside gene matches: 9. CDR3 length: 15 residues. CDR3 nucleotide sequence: TGCAGTGCTAGATCCTCAACAGGGGCCGCCTACGAGCAGTACTTC. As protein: CSARSSTGAAYEQYF.

The CDR3 DNA is TGTGCCAGCAGCTTAGATCGGTCCTACGAGCAGTACTTC. Amino acids: CASSLDRSYEQYF. The chain joins TRBV13 to TRBJ2-7; D is unresolved. The germline gives CDR1 PRHDT, CDR2 FYEKMQ (reference sequence). CDR3 length equals 13 residues. Trimming pared 1 base from V and 1 base from J, leaving 5 bases between.

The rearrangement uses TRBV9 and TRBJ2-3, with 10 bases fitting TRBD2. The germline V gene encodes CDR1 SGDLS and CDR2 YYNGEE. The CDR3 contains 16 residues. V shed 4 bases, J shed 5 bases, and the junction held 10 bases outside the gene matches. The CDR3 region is CASSPRTSGGEDTQYF. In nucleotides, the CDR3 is TGTGCCAGCAGCCCTCGGACTAGCGGCGGGGAAGATACGCAGTATTTT.

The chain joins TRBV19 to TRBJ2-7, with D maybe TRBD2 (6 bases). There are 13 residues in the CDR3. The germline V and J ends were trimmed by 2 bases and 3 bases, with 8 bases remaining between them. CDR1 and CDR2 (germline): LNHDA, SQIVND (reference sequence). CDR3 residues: CASSILGGYEQYF. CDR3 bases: TGTGCCAGTAGTATACTGGGGGGCTACGAGCAGTACTTC.

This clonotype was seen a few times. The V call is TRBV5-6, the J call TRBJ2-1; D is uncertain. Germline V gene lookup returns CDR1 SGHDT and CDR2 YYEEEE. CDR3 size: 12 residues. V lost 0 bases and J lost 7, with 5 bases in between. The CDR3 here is CASSLDFNEQFF. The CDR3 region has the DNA TGTGCCAGCAGCTTGGATTTTAATGAGCAGTTCTTC.

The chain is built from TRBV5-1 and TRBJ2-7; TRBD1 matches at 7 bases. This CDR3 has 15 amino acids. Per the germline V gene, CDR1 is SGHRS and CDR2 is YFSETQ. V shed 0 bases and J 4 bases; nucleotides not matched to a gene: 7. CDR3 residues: CASSLVSDRRYEQYF. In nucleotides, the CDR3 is TGCGCCAGCAGCTTGGTCTCGGACAGGAGATACGAGCAGTACTTC.

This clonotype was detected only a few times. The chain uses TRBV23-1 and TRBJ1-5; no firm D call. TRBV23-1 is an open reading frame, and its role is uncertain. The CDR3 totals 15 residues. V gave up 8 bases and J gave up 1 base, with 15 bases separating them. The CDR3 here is CASSHLGQSNQPQHF. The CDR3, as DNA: TGCGCCAGCTCCCACCTAGGGCAGAGCAATCAGCCCCAGCATTTT.

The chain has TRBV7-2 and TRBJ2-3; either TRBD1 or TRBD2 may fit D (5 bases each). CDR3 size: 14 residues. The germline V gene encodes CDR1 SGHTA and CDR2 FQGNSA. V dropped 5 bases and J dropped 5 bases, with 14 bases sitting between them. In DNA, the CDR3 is TGTGCCAGCAGCCGGGGTATCAGGGTAGATACGCAGTATTTT. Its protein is CASSRGIRVDTQYF. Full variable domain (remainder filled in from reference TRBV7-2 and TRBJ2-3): GAGVSQSPSNKVTEKGKDVELRCDPISGHTALYWYRQSLGQGLEFLIYFQGNSAPDKSGLPSDRFSAERTGGSVSTLTIQRTQQEDSAVYLCASSRGIRVDTQYFGPGTRLTVL.

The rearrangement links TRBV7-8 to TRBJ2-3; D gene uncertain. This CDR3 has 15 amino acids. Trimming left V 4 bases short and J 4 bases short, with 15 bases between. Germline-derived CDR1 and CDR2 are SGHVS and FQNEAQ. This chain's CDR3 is CASSYTTIRADTQYF. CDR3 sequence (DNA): TGTGCCAGCAGCTATACTACTATTCGGGCAGATACGCAGTATTTT. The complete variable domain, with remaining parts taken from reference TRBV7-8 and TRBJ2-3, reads GAGVSQSPRYKVAKRGQDVALRCDPISGHVSLFWYQQALGQGPEFLTYFQNEAQLDKSGLPSDRFFAERPEGSVSTLKIQRTQQEDSAVYLCASSYTTIRADTQYFGPGTRLTVL.

CDR3 nucleotide sequence: TGTGCCAGCCGGGAGTTTAACACTGAAGCTTTCTTT. Its protein is CASREFNTEAFF. The J gene is TRBJ1-1, the V gene TRBV6-2 or TRBV6-3; D ambiguous. Trimming cost V 8 bases and J 2 bases, with 9 bases left between them. This CDR3 spans 12 amino acids. Germline V gene lookup returns CDR1 MNHEY and CDR2 SVGEGT.

The CDR3 sequence: CAISDPGYPGGYTF. The CDR3, as DNA: TGTGCCATCAGTGACCCGGGCTACCCGGGTGGCTACACCTTC. The V and J genes are TRBV10-3 and TRBJ1-2; no firm D call. The CDR3 is made up of 14 amino acids. V was pared by 3 bases and J by 7 bases, with 15 bases between. Germline V CDR1 and CDR2: ENHRY, SYGVKD.

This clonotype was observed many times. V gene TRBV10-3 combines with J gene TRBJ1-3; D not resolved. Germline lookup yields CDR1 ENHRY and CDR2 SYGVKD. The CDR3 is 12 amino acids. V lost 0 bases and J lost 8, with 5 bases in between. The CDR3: CAISESIDTIYF. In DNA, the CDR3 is TGTGCCATCAGTGAGTCCATCGACACCATATATTTT.

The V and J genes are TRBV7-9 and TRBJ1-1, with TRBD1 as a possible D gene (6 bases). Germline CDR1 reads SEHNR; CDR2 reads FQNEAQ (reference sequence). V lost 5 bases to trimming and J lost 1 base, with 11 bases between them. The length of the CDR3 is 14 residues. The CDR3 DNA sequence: TGTGCCAGCAGCATACTGACAGGGAACACTGAAGCTTTCTTT. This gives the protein CASSILTGNTEAFF.

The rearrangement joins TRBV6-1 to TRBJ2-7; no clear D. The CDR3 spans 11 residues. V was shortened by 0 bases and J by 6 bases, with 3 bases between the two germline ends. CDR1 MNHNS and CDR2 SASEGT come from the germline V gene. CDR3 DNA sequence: TGTGCCAGCAGTGAAGCGGGCGAGCAGTACTTC. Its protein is CASSEAGEQYF.

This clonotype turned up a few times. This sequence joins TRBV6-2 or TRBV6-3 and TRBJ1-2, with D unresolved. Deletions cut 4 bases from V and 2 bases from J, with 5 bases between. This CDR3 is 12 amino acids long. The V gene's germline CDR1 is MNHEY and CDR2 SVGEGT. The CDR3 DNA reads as TGTGCCAGCAGTTCACAGAACTATGGCTACACCTTC. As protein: CASSSQNYGYTF.